Below are 7 T cell receptor beta chains sequenced from a single sample in a study of blood T cell repertoires in COVID-19. The assay was immunoSEQ multiplex PCR, and TCRdb's table has in-frame clones only and misses some. The repertoire holds around 200,000 clones, with 65% to 90% as singletons. Sequencing used peripheral blood. The origin of the receptors is a man at least 80 years old with acute or convalescent COVID-19.

In its sample, this clone was seen a few times. The V gene is TRBV7-9, the J gene TRBJ2-7; possible D gene TRBD1, 6 bases. The CDR3 has 12 amino acids. V gave up 5 bases and J gave up 7 bases, with 12 bases separating them. The V gene's germline CDR1 is SEHNR and CDR2 FQNEAQ (reference sequence). CDR3 region: CASSQGPREQYF. CDR3 nucleotide sequence: TGTGCCAGCAGCCAGGGGCCGAGGGAGCAGTACTTC.

The J gene is TRBJ2-5, the V gene TRBV7-3; D perhaps matches TRBD2 (6 bases). V was clipped by 6 bases and J by 5 bases, with 16 bases between them. This CDR3 is built from 14 residues. Germline CDR1 reads SGHTA; CDR2 reads FQGTGA. This CDR3 reads CASSSRGDGETQYF. CDR3 in DNA: TGTGCCAGCAGTTCCCGCGGGGACGGGGAGACCCAGTACTTC. The whole variable domain, filled in from reference TRBV7-3 and TRBJ2-5, reads GAGVSQTPSNKVTEKGKYVELRCDPISGHTALYWYRQSLGQGPEFLIYFQGTGAADDSGLPNDRFFAVRPEGSVSTLKIQRTERGDSAVYLCASSSRGDGETQYFGPGTRLLVL.

The chain joins TRBV6-5 to TRBJ1-1; D ambiguous. The CDR3 contains 14 residues. The V gene's germline CDR1 is MNHEY and CDR2 SVGAGI. The ends were cut back, 4 bases at V and 4 bases at J, with 13 bases in the middle. This CDR3 reads CASSFAIRGTEAFF. For the CDR3, the DNA is TGTGCCAGCAGTTTCGCGATCAGAGGCACTGAAGCTTTCTTT.

This rearrangement joins TRBV10-2 to TRBJ1-5; 10 bases line up with TRBD1. V was pared by 4 bases and J by 1 base, with 7 bases of the junction left unmatched. The CDR3 has 17 residues. CDR1 and CDR2 (germline): WSHSY, SAAADI. Here the CDR3 DNA reads TGCGCCAGCAGTGCGGGACAGGGGACTCCGAGCAATCAGCCCCAGCATTTT. As protein: CASSAGQGTPSNQPQHF.

The chain links TRBV2 to TRBJ2-1; D unresolved. The CDR3 sequence is 13 residues long. V was clipped by 10 bases and J by 0 bases, with 10 bases between them. CDR1 is SNHLY and CDR2 is FYNNEI in the germline V gene. CDR3 amino acids: CANRLSSYNEQFF. The CDR3 DNA follows: TGTGCCAACCGACTTAGCTCCTACAATGAGCAGTTCTTC.

The V gene is TRBV2, the J gene TRBJ1-5, with a weak D call TRBD1 (5 bases). V was clipped by 1 base and J by 6 bases, with 13 bases between them. Germline CDR1 reads SNHLY; CDR2 reads FYNNEI. This CDR3 comprises 15 residues. The CDR3 DNA reads TGTGCCAGCAGTGAAGGGGCAGGGAACACTCAGCCCCAGCATTTT. Translated: CASSEGAGNTQPQHF.

The chain employs TRBV11-2 and TRBJ1-4, with 7 bases lining up with TRBD1. The CDR3 extends over 14 amino acids. The V gene's germline CDR1 is SGHAT and CDR2 FQNNGV. The V segment lost 5 bases and the J segment 6 bases; nucleotides outside the gene matches: 6. CDR3 DNA sequence: TGTGCCAGCAGCCTCAGGGGGTGGGATGAAAAACTGTTTTTT. Residues: CASSLRGWDEKLFF.